This entry is about one T cell receptor (beta chain). What it recognizes is unknown. The sample belongs to a study of cytomegalovirus exposure and HLA in healthy donors. Findings of the study overall: The investigators catalogued 150 or so TCR beta chains as cytomegalovirus-associated. For cytomegalovirus status, the classifier reportedly gave diagnoses with high specificity and sensitivity.

The CDR3 totals 12 residues. The V gene lost 7 bases and the J gene lost 5 bases, with 11 bases spanning the gap. Germline CDR1 reads MNHEY; CDR2 reads SVGAGI. Both 60 Vbeta primers and 13 Jbeta primers went into the PCR. TCRdb's copy holds only in-frame clones and misses some; the assay was immunoSEQ multiplex PCR. The sample carries 200,000 to 300,000 clones, around 84% recorded once. The source is a girl aged 2 to 10 in good health and CMV-seronegative. The sample comprised PBMCs. V usage is TRBV6-5 and J usage is TRBJ2-5; D gene unclear. The CDR3 DNA reads TGTGCCAGCACCGACCGGGTGGAGACCCAGTACTTC. Translating gives CASTDRVETQYF.